The clone carrying this TCR beta chain has more than one count but fewer than ten. What it binds is unknown. In TCRdb, the RT-PCR reads were re-called with MiXCR into one record per CDR3 protein. The sample carries roughly 570,000 distinct CDR3 sequences, about 15% recorded once. The data originate from a study of response to subunit inactivated influenza vaccine. Notes on the study in general: Few new T cells, the authors suggested, are recruited by each seasonal influenza vaccination.

V lost 1 base to trimming and J lost 3 bases, with 14 bases between them. Germline V gene data show CDR1 as LGHNA and CDR2 as YNFKEQ. The CDR3 extends over 16 amino acids. This TCR was sampled from a man between 50 and 59 years old who received an inactivated influenza vaccine. Source: PBMCs from blood, taken 11 to 12 days after vaccination. The genes are TRBV4-2 and TRBJ2-3; tentative D call: TRBD2 (6 bases). The CDR3 region is CASSQGASVGTDTQYF. The DNA of the CDR3 is TGTGCCAGCAGCCAAGGGGCTAGCGTGGGGACAGATACGCAGTATTTT.